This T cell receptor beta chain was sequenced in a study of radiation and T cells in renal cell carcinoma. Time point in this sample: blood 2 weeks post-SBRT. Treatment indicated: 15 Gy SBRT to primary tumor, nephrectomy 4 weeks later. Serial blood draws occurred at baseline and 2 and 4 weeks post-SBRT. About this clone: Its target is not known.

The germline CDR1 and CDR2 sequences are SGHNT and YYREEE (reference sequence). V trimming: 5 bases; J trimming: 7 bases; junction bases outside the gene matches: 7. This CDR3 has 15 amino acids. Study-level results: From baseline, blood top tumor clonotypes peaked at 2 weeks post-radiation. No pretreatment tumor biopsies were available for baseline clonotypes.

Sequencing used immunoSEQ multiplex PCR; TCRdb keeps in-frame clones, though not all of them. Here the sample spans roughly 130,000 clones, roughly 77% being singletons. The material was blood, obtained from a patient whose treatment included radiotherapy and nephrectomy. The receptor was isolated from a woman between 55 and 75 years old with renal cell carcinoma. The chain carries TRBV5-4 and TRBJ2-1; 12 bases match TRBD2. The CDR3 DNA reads TGTGCCAGCAGGGGAGGACTAGCGGGAAGTAATGAGCAGTTCTTC. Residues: CASRGGLAGSNEQFF.